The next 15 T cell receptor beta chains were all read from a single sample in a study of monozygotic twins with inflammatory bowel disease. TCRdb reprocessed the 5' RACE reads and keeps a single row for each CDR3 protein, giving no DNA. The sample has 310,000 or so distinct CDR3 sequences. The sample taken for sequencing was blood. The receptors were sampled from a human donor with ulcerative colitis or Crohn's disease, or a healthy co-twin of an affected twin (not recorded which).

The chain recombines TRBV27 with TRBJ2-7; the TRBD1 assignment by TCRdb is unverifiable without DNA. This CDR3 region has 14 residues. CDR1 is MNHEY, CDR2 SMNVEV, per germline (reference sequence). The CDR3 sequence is CASSPSDRRGEQYF.

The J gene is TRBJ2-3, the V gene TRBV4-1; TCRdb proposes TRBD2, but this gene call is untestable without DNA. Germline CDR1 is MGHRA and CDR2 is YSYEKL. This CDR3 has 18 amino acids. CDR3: CASSQDVEEGTETDTQYF.

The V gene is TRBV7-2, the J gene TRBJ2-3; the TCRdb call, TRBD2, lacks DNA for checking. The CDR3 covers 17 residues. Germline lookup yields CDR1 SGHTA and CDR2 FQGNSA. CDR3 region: CASSLGLAGGLTDTQYF.

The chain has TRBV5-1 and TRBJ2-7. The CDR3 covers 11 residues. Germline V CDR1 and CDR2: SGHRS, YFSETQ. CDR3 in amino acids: CASGDHYEQYF.

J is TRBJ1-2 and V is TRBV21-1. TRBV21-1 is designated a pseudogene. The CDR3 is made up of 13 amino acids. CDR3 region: CASRIGSNYGYTF.

This CDR3 is CASSLLGGKPSTEAFF. The chain employs TRBV7-3 and TRBJ1-1; TCRdb's assignment of TRBD1 cannot be checked, as there is no DNA. The CDR3 runs 16 residues. The germline CDR1 and CDR2 sequences are SGHTA and FQGTGA.

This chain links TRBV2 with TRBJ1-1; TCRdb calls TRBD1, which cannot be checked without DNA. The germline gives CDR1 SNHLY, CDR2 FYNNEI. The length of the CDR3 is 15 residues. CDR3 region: CASSEVRGLGTEAFF.

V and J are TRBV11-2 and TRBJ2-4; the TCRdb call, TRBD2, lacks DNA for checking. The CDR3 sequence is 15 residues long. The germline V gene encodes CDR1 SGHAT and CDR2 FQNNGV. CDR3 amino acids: CASSLASGHLNIQYF.

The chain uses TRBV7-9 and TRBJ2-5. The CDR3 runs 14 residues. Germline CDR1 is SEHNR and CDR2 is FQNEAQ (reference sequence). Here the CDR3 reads CASRRPWGEETQYF.

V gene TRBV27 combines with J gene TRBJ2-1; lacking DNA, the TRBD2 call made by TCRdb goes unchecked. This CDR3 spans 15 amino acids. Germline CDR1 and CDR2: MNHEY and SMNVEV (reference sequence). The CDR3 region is CASSLSNTRDNEQFF.

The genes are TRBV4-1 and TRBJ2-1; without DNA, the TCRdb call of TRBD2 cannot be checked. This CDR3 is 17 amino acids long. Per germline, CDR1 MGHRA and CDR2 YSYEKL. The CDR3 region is CASSLGRTSGQYNEQFF.

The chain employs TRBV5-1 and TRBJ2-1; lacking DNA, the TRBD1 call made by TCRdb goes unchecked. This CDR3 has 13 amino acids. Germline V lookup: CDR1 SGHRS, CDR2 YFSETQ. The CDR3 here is CASSEDRGNEQFF.

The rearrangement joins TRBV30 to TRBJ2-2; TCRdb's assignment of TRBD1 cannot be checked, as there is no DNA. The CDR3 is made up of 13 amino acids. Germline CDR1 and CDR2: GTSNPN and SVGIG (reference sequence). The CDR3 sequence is CAWSVGDTGELFF.

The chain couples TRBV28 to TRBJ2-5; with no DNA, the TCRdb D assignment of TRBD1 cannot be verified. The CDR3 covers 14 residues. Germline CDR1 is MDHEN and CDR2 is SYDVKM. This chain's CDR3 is CASSIQGIKETQYF.

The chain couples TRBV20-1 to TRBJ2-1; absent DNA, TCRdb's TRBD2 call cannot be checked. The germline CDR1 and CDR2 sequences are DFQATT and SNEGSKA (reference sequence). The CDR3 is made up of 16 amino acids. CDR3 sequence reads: CSADSSGTSGSFEQFF.